One sample yielded the 18 T cell receptor beta chains listed below, sequenced in a study of T cells in Graves' hyperthyroidism and ophthalmopathy. From RNA transcripts, TCR beta CDR3 regions were amplified. Using the HTBI primer set, a first-round RT-PCR was run on the TCR CDR3. From the multiplex PCR reads, TCRdb called clonotypes with MiXCR, one entry per CDR3 protein. The sample holds under 40,000 distinct CDR3 sequences, around 53% seen once. Sequencing was carried out using blood. The receptors were gathered from a woman aged 40 to 50 with Graves' ophthalmopathy.

Concerning this clonotype: The CDR3 does not close with the conserved phenylalanine or tryptophan, likely indicating a read error. The DNA is left out, because the CDR3 cannot be placed on it with certainty; the CDR3 is given as TCRdb lists it. This sequence joins TRBV7-2 and TRBJ1-6; the table assigns TRBD1, which was not confirmed against the DNA. The CDR3 adds up to 12 amino acids, both ends counted. Germline V gene lookup returns CDR1 SGHTA and CDR2 FQGNSA. CDR3 residues: CASRRYRRDRDL.

This rearrangement joins TRBV9 to TRBJ1-2, with a weak D call TRBD1 (5 bases). Trimming left V 2 bases short and J 4 bases short, with 9 bases between. Per germline, CDR1 SGDLS and CDR2 YYNGEE. This CDR3 has 13 residues. CDR3 bases: TGTGCCAGCAGCGTGGGGGATAGCTATGGCTACACCTTC. Its translation: CASSVGDSYGYTF.

The chain is built from TRBV19 and TRBJ2-2; D gene unclear. V lost 3 bases and J 8 bases, leaving 7 bases between the germline ends. The CDR3 is made up of 12 amino acids. CDR1 LNHDA and CDR2 SQIVND come from the germline V gene (reference sequence). The CDR3 protein is CASSIRVGELFF. The CDR3 nucleotides read TGTGCCAGTAGTATTCGGGTAGGGGAGCTGTTTTTT.

This sequence joins TRBV7-9 and TRBJ2-5; the match to TRBD2 covers 10 bases. The CDR3 spans 16 residues. Trimming took 4 bases from V and 7 from J; bases not matched to a gene: 12. Germline assignment: CDR1 SEHNR and CDR2 FQNEAQ (reference sequence). CDR3 nucleotides: TGTGCCAGCAGCTCCTACGTCCTAGCGGGGGAGGGGACCCAGTACTTC. Translating gives CASSSYVLAGEGTQYF.

With regard to this clonotype: The junction departs from the called germline gene at one end, perhaps through a read error. The gene calls are TRBV6-5 and TRBJ1-1, with D uncertain. The CDR3 is 13 residues long. Germline CDR1 MNHEY, CDR2 SVGAGI. Here the CDR3 DNA reads TGTGCCAGCAGTTACTGGCGAGTGGCTGAAGCTTGCTTT. Its translation: CASSYWRVAEACF.

This clonotype qualifies as medium-sized. The rearrangement uses TRBV24-1 and TRBJ1-2, with D unclear. CDR3 length: 13 amino acids. V was trimmed by 7 bases and J by 2 bases, leaving 10 bases between them. The V gene's germline CDR1 is KGHDR and CDR2 SFDVKD. The CDR3 DNA reads TGTGCCACCAGGCAAGGACGGAACTATGGCTACACCTTC. Amino acid sequence: CATRQGRNYGYTF.

Note on this clonotype: A read error may produce the germline difference seen at one junction end. The chain employs TRBV7-8 and TRBJ1-3; 8 bases map to TRBD1. This CDR3 is built from 15 residues. CDR1 is SGHVS, CDR2 FQNEAQ, per germline. The CDR3 spells CTSGLGTGRGNTIYF. As DNA, the CDR3 is TGTACCAGCGGCCTGGGGACAGGCCGGGGAAACACCATATATTTT.

J is TRBJ2-6 and V is TRBV6-4; no reliable D call. CDR1 and CDR2 from the germline V gene are MRHNA and SNTAGT. The CDR3 length is 17 residues. V lost 3 bases to trimming and J lost 0 bases, with 12 bases between them. CDR3 in DNA: TGTGCCAGCAGTGATCGCCTAGGGATCTCTGGGGCCAACGTCCTGACTTTC. It is translated as CASSDRLGISGANVLTF.

V and J are TRBV29-1 and TRBJ2-7, with TRBD2 matching over 7 bases. The CDR3 has 13 amino acids. In germline, CDR1 is SQVTM, CDR2 ANQGSEA. Trimming cost V 4 bases and J 9 bases; bases outside gene matches: 12. The CDR3 here is CSVATSENAGQYF. The CDR3 region has the DNA TGCAGCGTTGCAACTAGCGAGAACGCTGGGCAGTACTTC.

This clonotype was counted ten times or more. The chain has TRBV5-8 and TRBJ2-7; TRBD1 aligns across 9 bases. CDR1 is SGHTS and CDR2 is YDEGEE in the germline V gene. V lost 0 bases, J lost 3 bases, and 1 base stayed unmatched. The length of the CDR3 is 14 residues. Here the CDR3 DNA reads TGTGCCAGCAGCTTGGGACAGGGGGTCTACGAGCAGTACTTC. Translation gives CASSLGQGVYEQYF.

The V and J genes are TRBV29-1 and TRBJ1-2; D unclear. Germline CDR1 is SQVTM and CDR2 is ANQGSEA. The germline V and J ends were trimmed by 8 bases and 4 bases, with 14 bases remaining between them. The CDR3 loop spans 12 amino acids. The CDR3 coding sequence is TGCAGCAGTGAGGAAGGTGCCTATGGCTACACCTTC. Protein sequence: CSSEEGAYGYTF.

This clonotype occurred many times. DNA of the CDR3: TGTGCCAGCAGCTTAGCGGGACAGTTATTAATGAACACTGAAGCTTTCTTT. Protein sequence: CASSLAGQLLMNTEAFF. J is TRBJ1-1 and V is TRBV7-2, with 7 nucleotides matching TRBD1. This CDR3 has 17 amino acids. V dropped 0 bases and J dropped 0; count of bases not matched to a gene: 7. Germline CDR1 SGHTA, CDR2 FQGNSA.

This clonotype was detected many times. The chain links TRBV11-2 to TRBJ2-2; 8 positions match TRBD1. J was trimmed by 6 bases and V by 7 bases; bases with no gene match: 10. The CDR3 loop spans 15 amino acids. Germline CDR1 reads SGHAT; CDR2 reads FQNNGV. The CDR3 coding sequence is TGTGCCAGCAACATGGGCAGGGGGCTTGCCGGGGAGCTGTTTTTT. Translating gives CASNMGRGLAGELFF.

The chain links TRBV24-1 to TRBJ2-1; 10 nucleotides agree with TRBD2. Trimming removed 3 bases from V and 11 bases from J; junction bases left unmatched: 9. From germline, CDR1 is KGHDR and CDR2 SFDVKD. This CDR3 comprises 15 residues. CDR3 residues: CATSDPPVAGGQQFF. For the CDR3, the DNA is TGTGCCACCAGTGATCCCCCTGTAGCGGGAGGCCAGCAGTTCTTC.

Sample share makes this clonotype medium-sized. The chain joins TRBV19 to TRBJ2-1; D might be TRBD2 (6 bases). Germline CDR1 is LNHDA and CDR2 is SQIVND (reference sequence). V was trimmed by 6 bases and J by 4 bases, leaving 10 bases between them. The CDR3 contains 13 residues. CDR3 in DNA: TGTGCCAGTAGGCGGGACGGATACAATGAGCAGTTCTTC. It yields the protein CASRRDGYNEQFF.

This clonotype was seen repeatedly, ten times or more. The rearrangement joins TRBV4-1 to TRBJ2-7; 9 bases are a match to TRBD1. V dropped 4 bases and J dropped 1; count of bases not matched to a gene: 5. The CDR3 is made up of 15 amino acids. CDR1 and CDR2 from the germline V gene are MGHRA and YSYEKL. The CDR3 bases are TGCGCCAGCAGCCGAACCGGGACAGGGTCCTACGAGCAGTACTTC. Protein sequence: CASSRTGTGSYEQYF.

This clonotype was detected many times. Given a much more abundant clone one base away, this may be a read error. This chain links TRBV27 with TRBJ2-6; 11 bases fit TRBD1. This CDR3 spans 16 amino acids. CDR1 is MNHEY, CDR2 SMNVEV, per germline (reference sequence). V dropped 5 bases and J dropped 0; count of bases not matched to a gene: 0. CDR3 protein: CASSGTGGSGANVLTF. CDR3 DNA: TGTGCCAGCAGTGGGACAGGGGGCTCTGGGGCCAACGTCCTGACTTTC.

The rearrangement uses TRBV20-1 and TRBJ2-1; the D gene could be TRBD1 or TRBD2 (5 bases each). V gave up 3 bases and J gave up 5 bases, with 14 bases separating them. The germline CDR1 and CDR2 sequences are DFQATT and SNEGSKA (reference sequence). This CDR3 region has 14 residues. The CDR3 loop is CSASENGGHNEQFF. The CDR3 DNA reads TGCAGTGCTAGCGAGAATGGGGGACACAATGAGCAGTTCTTC.